Listed here are 26 T cell receptor beta chains from one sample, sequenced in a study of post-analysis software for immune sequencing data. Their antigen targets remain unknown. cDNA libraries for TCR beta contained unique molecular identifiers. TCRdb redid the calling of the PCR reads with MiXCR, one entry per CDR3 protein. The table records roughly 870,000 distinct CDR3 sequences, approximately 57% of them present only once. Study-wide results and caveats: TRBV5-6, TRBV5-1 and TRBV20-1 were among four or five TRBV segments more frequent in patients than controls.

Sequenced: blood. These TCRs come from a girl aged 5-17 years with multiple sclerosis.

V usage is TRBV2 and J usage is TRBJ2-5; D is possibly TRBD2 (5 bases). V lost 4 bases to trimming and J lost 4 bases, with 13 bases between them. Germline CDR1 and CDR2: SNHLY and FYNNEI. The CDR3 sequence is 14 residues long. DNA of the CDR3: TGTGCCAGCAGTGCCGACTTGGCGGGAGAGACCCAGTACTTC. This codes for CASSADLAGETQYF.

This chain connects TRBV27 to TRBJ1-1; 7 bases map to TRBD1. The CDR3 covers 13 residues. CDR1 and CDR2 from the germline V gene are MNHEY and SMNVEV (reference sequence). Losses at the gene ends were 8 bases for V and 1 base for J; bases not matched to a gene: 4. CDR3: CASQRTGNTEAFF. CDR3 nucleotide sequence: TGTGCCAGCCAGAGGACAGGGAACACTGAAGCTTTCTTT.

This clonotype was found a few times. The V and J genes are TRBV20-1 and TRBJ1-2; unclear D gene. With 6 bases removed from V and 8 bases from J, the gap between germline ends came to 13 bases. Germline values: CDR1 DFQATT, CDR2 SNEGSKA (reference sequence). CDR3 length: 11 residues. The CDR3 spells CSATSLGGYTF. The CDR3 DNA is TGCAGTGCCACAAGTTTAGGCGGCTACACCTTC.

This clonotype has just a few counts. The gene calls are TRBV6-5 and TRBJ1-2; 7 positions agree with TRBD1. Trimming cost V 4 bases and J 6 bases; bases outside gene matches: 5. Germline values: CDR1 MNHEY, CDR2 SVGAGI. The CDR3 loop spans 13 amino acids. CDR3 amino acids: CASSLTGADGYTF. The CDR3 bases are TGTGCCAGCAGTTTAACAGGGGCGGATGGCTACACCTTC.

The chain has TRBV5-4 and TRBJ2-6; tentatively, D is TRBD1 or TRBD2 (5 bases each). The CDR3 spans 17 residues. V was shortened by 4 bases and J by 1 base, with 15 bases between the two germline ends. CDR1 is SGHNT, CDR2 YYREEE, per germline (reference sequence). The CDR3 loop reads CASSGSGRASGANVLTF. The CDR3 DNA sequence: TGTGCCAGCAGCGGCTCGGGACGGGCGTCTGGGGCCAACGTCCTGACTTTC.

The gene calls are TRBV29-1 and TRBJ2-1, with 7 positions matching TRBD1. The germline CDR1 and CDR2 sequences are SQVTM and ANQGSEA. Trimming at V came to 5 bases and at J to 12 bases, leaving 13 bases not matched to a gene. The length of the CDR3 is 13 residues. The CDR3 loop reads CSVTGYDRASQFF. CDR3 bases: TGCAGCGTTACCGGATATGACAGGGCGTCGCAGTTCTTC.

The chain has TRBV20-1 and TRBJ2-7; 7 bases fit TRBD2. V lost 0 bases, J lost 3 bases, and 5 bases stayed unmatched. The length of the CDR3 is 14 residues. The germline gives CDR1 DFQATT, CDR2 SNEGSKA (reference sequence). The CDR3 DNA reads TGCAGTGCTAGAGATCCTCGGACTAGCTACGAGCAGTACTTC. Its protein product is CSARDPRTSYEQYF.

This clonotype has more than one count but fewer than ten. CDR3 amino acids: CASSEWGQDEQYF. In DNA form, the CDR3 reads TGTGCCAGCAGTGAATGGGGACAGGACGAGCAGTACTTC. The chain has TRBV25-1 and TRBJ2-7, with TRBD1 matching over 8 bases. The germline gives CDR1 MGHDK, CDR2 SYGVNS. The V segment lost 1 base and the J segment 5 bases; nucleotides outside the gene matches: 1. This CDR3 comprises 13 residues.

The CDR3: CSASAALYGYTF. The CDR3 nucleotides read TGCAGTGCTTCTGCGGCCCTCTATGGCTACACCTTC. This chain uses TRBV20-1 with TRBJ1-2; D gene uncertain. The germline V and J ends were trimmed by 5 bases and 4 bases, with 11 bases remaining between them. The germline V gene has CDR1 DFQATT and CDR2 SNEGSKA (reference sequence). There are 12 residues in the CDR3.

This clonotype came up a few times. This chain links TRBV7-9 with TRBJ1-4, with D perhaps matching TRBD1 (5 bases). The germline V gene has CDR1 SEHNR and CDR2 FQNEAQ (reference sequence). Trimming cost V 3 bases and J 5 bases, with 13 bases left between them. This CDR3 contains 15 residues. CDR3 loop: CASSLGGQRNEKLFF. As DNA, the CDR3 is TGTGCCAGCAGCTTGGGCGGACAACGGAATGAAAAACTGTTTTTT.

In its sample, this clonotype was seen a few times. This chain uses TRBV5-6 with TRBJ1-2; no definite D call. The CDR3 is made up of 11 amino acids. V was trimmed by 5 bases and J by 8 bases, leaving 10 bases between them. Germline assignment: CDR1 SGHDT and CDR2 YYEEEE. CDR3 nucleotide sequence: TGTGCCAGCAGTTTAAGGCGGGGCTACACCTTC. Its translation is CASSLRRGYTF.

The V call is TRBV29-1, the J call TRBJ1-5; unclear D gene. This CDR3 has 13 amino acids. Germline V gives CDR1 SQVTM, CDR2 ANQGSEA. Trimming stripped 4 bases from V and 3 bases from J, with 10 bases between. CDR3 sequence (DNA): TGCAGCGTTGCGGCCAGTCTCAATCAGCCCCAGCATTTT. Protein sequence: CSVAASLNQPQHF.

This clonotype was picked up a small number of times. This chain links TRBV15 with TRBJ2-5; D is perhaps TRBD1 or TRBD2 (5 bases each). Germline V gene lookup returns CDR1 LNHNV and CDR2 YYDKDF (reference sequence). CDR3 length: 17 amino acids. Trimming took off 1 base at V and 5 bases at J, with 20 bases between the two ends. In nucleotides, the CDR3 is TGTGCCACCAGCAGAGGCACATCTGCAGGGACCCCGGAGACCCAGTACTTC. Residues: CATSRGTSAGTPETQYF.

This sequence joins TRBV10-3 and TRBJ1-4, with TRBD1 matching over 8 bases. Germline V lookup: CDR1 ENHRY, CDR2 SYGVKD. Losses at the gene ends were 6 bases for V and 6 bases for J; bases not matched to a gene: 6. There are 14 residues in the CDR3. DNA of the CDR3: TGTGCCATCAGATCGGACAGGGACGATGAAAAACTGTTTTTT. Protein: CAIRSDRDDEKLFF.

The rearrangement joins TRBV29-1 to TRBJ2-3, with D uncertain. Germline V gene lookup returns CDR1 SQVTM and CDR2 ANQGSEA. With 4 bases removed from V and 2 bases from J, the gap between germline ends came to 7 bases. The CDR3 is 12 residues long. CDR3 sequence: CSVVVFTDTQYF. The CDR3 region has the DNA TGCAGCGTTGTAGTTTTCACAGATACGCAGTATTTT.

The V and J genes are TRBV12-1 and TRBJ2-3; TRBD2 was called by the table and not checked on the DNA. TRBV12-1 is shown as a pseudogene. This CDR3 comprises 18 residues. As DNA, the CDR3 is TGTGCCAGCAGCCGAGGACTAGCGGGGGAACGGAGCACAGATACGCAGTATTTT. It specifies CASSRGLAGERSTDTQYF.

The rearrangement links TRBV6-5 to TRBJ2-3, with TRBD2 matching over 9 bases. Germline CDR1 is MNHEY and CDR2 is SVGAGI. Germline trimming cut 0 bases from V and 2 bases from J; bases unmatched to any gene: 9. CDR3 length: 18 amino acids. CDR3 residues: CASSYSSPAGGNTDTQYF. The CDR3 nucleotides read TGTGCCAGCAGTTACTCGAGCCCAGCGGGGGGAAACACAGATACGCAGTATTTT.

A few counts support this clonotype. The genes are TRBV29-1 and TRBJ1-2; perhaps TRBD1 as D (5 bases). V was trimmed by 4 bases and J by 8 bases, leaving 14 bases between them. The CDR3 contains 12 residues. Germline CDR1 and CDR2: SQVTM and ANQGSEA. CDR3 sequence: CSVAPGWEGYTF. The CDR3 bases are TGCAGCGTTGCACCAGGGTGGGAAGGCTACACCTTC.

This chain connects TRBV20-1 to TRBJ1-1; no reliable D call. The CDR3 runs to 13 residues. Germline V gene data show CDR1 as DFQATT and CDR2 as SNEGSKA (reference sequence). V lost 6 bases and J lost 2, with 13 bases in between. The CDR3 is CSAPGPVNTEAFF. The CDR3 DNA follows: TGCAGTGCCCCAGGACCGGTAAACACTGAAGCTTTCTTT.

The chain is built from TRBV18 and TRBJ2-4; a possible D gene is TRBD2 (6 bases). The DNA end favors TRBJ2-7, so the J call may be wrong. The V gene's germline CDR1 is KGHSH and CDR2 LQKENI. The length of the CDR3 is 20 residues. Here the CDR3 reads CASSLLYDPRWGESRYEQYF. The CDR3 region has the DNA TGTGCCAGCTCCCTCTTATACGATCCCAGGTGGGGGGAGTCGCGCTACGAGCAGTACTTC.

The rearrangement links TRBV20-1 to TRBJ2-1, with D tentatively TRBD1 (5 bases). V was cut by 2 bases and J by 3 bases, with 8 bases left in between. Germline CDR1 and CDR2: DFQATT and SNEGSKA (reference sequence). The CDR3 is 13 residues long. This CDR3 is CSARQGNYNEQFF. In DNA form, the CDR3 reads TGCAGTGCTAGACAGGGTAACTACAATGAGCAGTTCTTC.

This clonotype was seen more than once but under ten times. V gene TRBV18 combines with J gene TRBJ1-1; 8 bases line up with TRBD1. Trimming cost V 3 bases and J 10 bases; bases outside gene matches: 10. This CDR3 contains 14 residues. Germline CDR1 reads KGHSH; CDR2 reads LQKENI. CDR3: CASSPIENRGRAFF. For the CDR3, the DNA is TGTGCCAGCTCACCTATCGAAAACAGGGGGAGAGCTTTCTTT.

The V call is TRBV5-1, the J call TRBJ2-7, with 8 nucleotides matching TRBD1. Unmatched junction bases numbered 2, after V lost 0 bases and J lost 0 bases. CDR3 length: 15 amino acids. Germline CDR1 and CDR2: SGHRS and YFSETQ. The CDR3 DNA follows: TGCGCCAGCAGCTTGGTGACAGGGGTCTCCTACGAGCAGTACTTC. As protein: CASSLVTGVSYEQYF.

V gene TRBV7-9 combines with J gene TRBJ1-1, with 10 bases fitting TRBD1. The trim removed 1 base at V and 3 bases at J, leaving 2 bases unmatched. The CDR3 is 15 amino acids. Germline V lookup: CDR1 SEHNR, CDR2 FQNEAQ (reference sequence). DNA of the CDR3: TGTGCCAGCAGCTTAGGACAGGGGGCGTACACTGAAGCTTTCTTT. The encoded protein is CASSLGQGAYTEAFF.

This clonotype was counted a single time. The chain couples TRBV20-1 to TRBJ2-3; 7 positions match TRBD2. The CDR3 spans 12 residues. V was pared by 5 bases and J by 6 bases, with 5 bases of the junction left unmatched. Germline loops: CDR1 DFQATT, CDR2 SNEGSKA (reference sequence). The CDR3 sequence is CSAQGLDDTQYF. As DNA, the CDR3 is TGCAGTGCTCAAGGACTAGATGATACGCAGTATTTT.

CDR3 protein: CATSSTTPHEQYF. DNA of the CDR3: TGTGCCACCAGCAGCACAACTCCCCACGAGCAGTACTTC. The genes are TRBV15 and TRBJ2-7; D is undetermined. The V gene's germline CDR1 is LNHNV and CDR2 YYDKDF (reference sequence). The CDR3 has 13 residues. Trimming removed 3 bases from V and 5 bases from J, with 11 bases in between.